Sequencing of this T cell receptor beta chain was carried out in a study of cytomegalovirus exposure and HLA in healthy donors. Study as a whole: Within the Caucasian-associated ancestry cluster were more than 75% of the approximately 390 genotyped donors.

Use of 60 Vbeta and 13 Jbeta primers characterized the PCR. Using immunoSEQ multiplex PCR, the repertoire was profiled, and TCRdb retains in-frame clones only, with some absent. The sample includes over 250,000 clones, about 66% of them seen just once. This clone was seen a few times. Material: PBMCs. The source is a female donor in good health and CMV-seronegative.

CDR3 DNA: TGTGCCAGCAGCGTCCTAGCGGTGAGGGAGCAGGCAGATACGCAGTATTTT. Protein sequence: CASSVLAVREQADTQYF. V usage is TRBV9 and J usage is TRBJ2-3; TRBD2 aligns across 7 bases. CDR3 length equals 17 residues. The germline V gene encodes CDR1 SGDLS and CDR2 YYNGEE. V gave up 2 bases and J gave up 4 bases; unmatched junction bases: 13.